This TCR beta chain emerged from a study of cytotoxic CD8 clonotypes in ibrutinib-treated CLL. Overall study context: Sequencing produced an average of about 260,000 productive templates and tens of thousands of productive rearrangements per sample.

Germline V gene sequence: CDR1 SGDLS, CDR2 YYNGEE. V dropped 5 bases and J dropped 5 bases, with 13 bases sitting between them. This CDR3 has 14 amino acids. Assay used: immunoSEQ multiplex PCR; TCRdb lists only in-frame clones, some missing. The sample lists some 200,000 clones, around 70% occurring once. This clone was found a few times. What it binds is not known. Whole-study findings and limits: Sampling schedules were unmatched across sustained-remission and progressing patients.

This specimen consisted of PBMCs, obtained after 12 months of ibrutinib treatment. The V and J genes are TRBV9 and TRBJ2-2; no reliable D call. This receptor was taken from a human donor with chronic lymphocytic leukemia. The CDR3 DNA sequence: TGTGCCAGCAGTGTCGGGCGCCGGACCGGGGAGCTGTTTTTT. Translating gives CASSVGRRTGELFF.